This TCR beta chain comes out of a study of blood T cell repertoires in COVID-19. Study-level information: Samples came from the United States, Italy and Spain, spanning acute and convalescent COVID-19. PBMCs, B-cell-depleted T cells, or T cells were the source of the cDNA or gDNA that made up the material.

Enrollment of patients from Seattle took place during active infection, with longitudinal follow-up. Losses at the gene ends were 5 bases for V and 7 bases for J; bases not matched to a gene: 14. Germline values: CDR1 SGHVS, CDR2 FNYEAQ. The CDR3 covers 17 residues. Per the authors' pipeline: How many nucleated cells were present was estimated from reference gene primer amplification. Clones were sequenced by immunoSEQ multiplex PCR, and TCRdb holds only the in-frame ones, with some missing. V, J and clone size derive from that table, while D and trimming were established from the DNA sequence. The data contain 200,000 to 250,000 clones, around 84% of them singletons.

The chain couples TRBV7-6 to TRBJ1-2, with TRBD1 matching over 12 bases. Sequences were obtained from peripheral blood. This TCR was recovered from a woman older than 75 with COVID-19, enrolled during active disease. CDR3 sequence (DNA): TGTGCCAGCAGCCCAAGCCCGGGACAGGGGGCGAGCGGTGGCTACACCTTC. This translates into CASSPSPGQGASGGYTF.